This T cell receptor beta chain was sequenced during a study of Tregs in tolerant kidney transplant recipients. TCRdb's copy holds only in-frame clones and misses some; the assay was immunoSEQ multiplex PCR. The sample has about 68,000 clones, about four fifths seen once. Unstimulated Tregs (CD4+CD25+CD127-) and CD4+CD25- non-Tregs were sorted from PBMCs. CDR1 SGHNT and CDR2 YENEEA come from the germline V gene. This CDR3 comprises 15 residues. The V end lost 5 bases, the J end lost 3 bases, and 17 bases lay between the germline ends. Sequenced input: CD4+ T cells from blood. This TCR derives from a human donor in good health. The chain has TRBV11-3 and TRBJ2-7; D is undetermined. The chain's CDR3 is CASSPALDVGYEQYF. The CDR3, as DNA: TGTGCCAGCAGCCCAGCCTTAGATGTGGGCTACGAGCAGTACTTC. The entire variable domain, with the rest obtained from reference TRBV11-3 and TRBJ2-7, is as follows: EAGVVQSPRYKIIEKKQPVAFWCNPISGHNTLYWYLQNLGQGPELLIRYENEEAVDDSQLPKDRFSAERLKGVDSTLKIQPAELGDSAVYLCASSPALDVGYEQYFGPGTRLTVT.